This T cell receptor beta chain comes out of a study of post-analysis software for immune sequencing data. About the research overall: Included among the disease courses, which were recorded for the cohort, were relapsing-remitting, secondary progressive and progressive-relapsing multiple sclerosis.

Findings and limits, study-wide: Comparison of patients with controls showed five TRBV segments more frequent in patients, TRBV5-6, TRBV5-1 and TRBV20-1 among them. People with multiple sclerosis had a significantly lower normalized Chao1 diversity than controls did. F measure showed strong co-clustering of same-batch samples.

The CDR3 totals 12 residues. The V end was cut by 5 bases, the J end by 4 bases, with 8 bases between. The V gene's germline CDR1 is SEHNR and CDR2 FQNEAQ (reference sequence). cDNA libraries for TCR beta contained unique molecular identifiers. A population of roughly 0.95 to 10 million T cells gave rise to approximately 500,000 cDNA molecules. TCRdb redid the calling of the PCR reads with MiXCR, one entry per CDR3 protein. This table holds about 200,000 distinct CDR3 sequences, approximately 29% found once. This clonotype was seen many times. Its matching antigen is unknown. Sequencing input: blood. This TCR was sampled from a girl aged 2 to 17 with multiple sclerosis. This sequence joins TRBV7-9 and TRBJ1-2; no clear D gene. CDR3 region: CASSGNVYGYTF. CDR3 DNA: TGTGCCAGCAGCGGGAACGTCTATGGCTACACCTTC. Full variable domain (outside the CDR3, taken from reference TRBV7-9 and TRBJ1-2): DTGVSQNPRHKITKRGQNVTFRCDPISEHNRLYWYRQTLGQGPEFLTYFQNEAQLEKSRLLSDRFSAERPKGSFSTLEIQRTEQGDSAMYLCASSGNVYGYTFGSGTRLTVV.